The clone carrying this T cell receptor beta chain was seen more than once but under ten times. The assay was immunoSEQ multiplex PCR, and TCRdb's table has in-frame clones only and misses some. Here the sample spans roughly 300,000 clones, 85% to 90% being singletons. The sample is drawn from a study of blood T cell repertoires in COVID-19. The CDR3 is made up of 16 amino acids. Trimming cost V 3 bases and J 3 bases, with 19 bases left between them. Germline V gene data show CDR1 as SGHNT and CDR2 as YYREEE (reference sequence). The sequencing sample was made of PBMCs or T cells enriched from blood (not recorded which). This chain uses TRBV5-4 with TRBJ2-7, with a tentative D call TRBD1 (6 bases). The clonotype was recovered from a woman aged 18-35 years who had recovered from COVID-19. CDR3 coding DNA: TGTGCCAGCAGCTCCCCCTCAGGGGACGGAAACTACGAGCAGTACTTC. As protein: CASSSPSGDGNYEQYF.